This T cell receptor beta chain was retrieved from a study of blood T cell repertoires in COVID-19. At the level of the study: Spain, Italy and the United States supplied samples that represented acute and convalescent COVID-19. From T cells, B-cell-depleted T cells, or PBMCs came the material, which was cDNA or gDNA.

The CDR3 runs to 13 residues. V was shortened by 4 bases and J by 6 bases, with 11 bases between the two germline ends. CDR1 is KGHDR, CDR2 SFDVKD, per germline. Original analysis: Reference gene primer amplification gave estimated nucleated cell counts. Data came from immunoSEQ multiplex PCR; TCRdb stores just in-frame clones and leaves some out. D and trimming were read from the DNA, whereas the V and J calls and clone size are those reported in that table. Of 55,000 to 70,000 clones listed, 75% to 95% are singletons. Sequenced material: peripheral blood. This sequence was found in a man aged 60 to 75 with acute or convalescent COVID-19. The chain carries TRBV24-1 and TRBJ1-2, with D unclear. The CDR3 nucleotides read TGTGCCACCAGTGACCATAGCTCGGATGGCTACACCTTC. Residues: CATSDHSSDGYTF.